This record looks at one TCR beta chain sequence and its context. This record comes from a study of shared clonotypes between healthy human individuals. Using immunoSEQ multiplex PCR, the repertoire was profiled, and TCRdb retains in-frame clones only, with some absent. The sample contains 2 million to 2.5 million clones, over 85% of which appear only once. The V and J ends lost 2 bases and 2 bases, in that order; junction bases with no gene match: 1. Germline V gene data show CDR1 as GTSNPN and CDR2 as SVGIG (reference sequence). The CDR3 runs 15 residues. The sample was naive CD4+ T cells from PBMCs. Noted subset: CD45RA+ positively selected. V usage is TRBV30 and J usage is TRBJ2-6; 9 bases are a match to TRBD1. This receptor was obtained from a man aged 18 to 29 in good health. Some clones in this sample may be carry-over from other donors' samples. This CDR3 is CAWSNRGPGANVLTF. CDR3 DNA: TGTGCCTGGAGTAACAGGGGGCCTGGGGCCAACGTCCTGACTTTC. The complete variable domain, with remaining parts taken from reference TRBV30 and TRBJ2-6, reads SQTIHQWPATLVQPVGSPLSLECTVEGTSNPNLYWYRQAAGRGLQLLFYSVGIGQISSEVPQNLSASRPQDRQFILSSKKLLLSDSGFYLCAWSNRGPGANVLTFGAGSRLTVL.